The rows below give T cell receptor beta chains drawn from one sample of a study of blood T cell repertoires in COVID-19. Profiling relied on immunoSEQ multiplex PCR, and the TCRdb table lists in-frame clones only, not all of them. The sample lists some 99,000 clones; approximately 80% were seen once. Sequencing used peripheral blood. The receptors were sampled from an elderly woman with active or convalescent COVID-19. CDR3s include the opening cysteine and the closing phenylalanine or tryptophan. Some rows mark clone size as missing; the rest say once, few, many or name a class of expanded clone.

J gene	V gene	clone size	CDR3 protein
TRBJ2-7	TRBV19	NA	CASSARANNGRYEQYF
TRBJ1-5	TRBV27	once	CASSRRQGAGFQPQHF
TRBJ2-7	TRBV19	once	CASSSATSGRVPEQYF
TRBJ2-6	TRBV3-1/TRBV3-2	NA	CASSQAGAGANVLTF
TRBJ1-2	TRBV7-2	NA	CASSATGSSYGYTF
TRBJ2-3	TRBV27	NA	CASSLSGGREGTQYF
TRBJ2-1	TRBV7-7	NA	CASSSSAGATYNEQFF
TRBJ2-1	TRBV28	once	CASSFLDRNYNEQFF
TRBJ2-3	TRBV19	NA	CASSNGPGLALDTQYF
TRBJ1-1	TRBV7-2	few	CASSFRDRNGEAFF
TRBJ1-4	TRBV11-2	NA	CASSLGQSNEKLFF
TRBJ2-5	TRBV3-1/TRBV3-2	NA	CASSQNVLAEETQYF
TRBJ2-1	TRBV5-1	NA	CASSSLAERIYNEQFF
TRBJ1-2	TRBV19	NA	CASSPRDRAYGYTF
TRBJ2-5	TRBV3-1/TRBV3-2	NA	CASSQLGVNGETQYF
TRBJ1-2	TRBV5-5	NA	CASSFSVGDTDYGYTF
TRBJ2-7	TRBV6-5	once	CASSPGTGLDEQYF
TRBJ2-5	TRBV20-1	NA	CSASWTRQETQYF
TRBJ2-7	TRBV27	NA	CASSLSRGPSYEQYF
TRBJ2-7	TRBV27	NA	CASSFSRGISYEQYF
TRBJ2-1	TRBV29-1	NA	CSVYGTGFHNEQFF
TRBJ2-2	TRBV2	NA	CASSDSGSRPNTGELFF
TRBJ2-7	TRBV5-8	NA	CASIGTGGSTYEQYF
TRBJ1-2	TRBV5-6	NA	CASSGTGGLFYGYTF
TRBJ1-1	TRBV18	NA	CASTGTVKNTEAFF